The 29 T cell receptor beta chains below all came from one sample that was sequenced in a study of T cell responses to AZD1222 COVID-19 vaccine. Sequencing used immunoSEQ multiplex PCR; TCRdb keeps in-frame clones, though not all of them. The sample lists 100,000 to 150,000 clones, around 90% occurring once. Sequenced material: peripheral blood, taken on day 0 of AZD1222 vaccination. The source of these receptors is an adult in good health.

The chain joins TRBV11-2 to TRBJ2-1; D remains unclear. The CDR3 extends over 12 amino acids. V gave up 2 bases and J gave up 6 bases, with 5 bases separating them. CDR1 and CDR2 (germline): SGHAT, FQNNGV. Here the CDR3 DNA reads TGTGCCAGCAGCTTAACAGCCAATGAGCAGTTCTTC. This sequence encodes CASSLTANEQFF.

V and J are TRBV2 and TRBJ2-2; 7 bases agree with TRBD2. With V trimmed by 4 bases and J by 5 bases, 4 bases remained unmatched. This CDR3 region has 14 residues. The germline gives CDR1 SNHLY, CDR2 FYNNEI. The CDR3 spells CASSVERGTGELFF. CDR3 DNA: TGTGCCAGCAGTGTGGAGCGGGGTACCGGGGAGCTGTTTTTT. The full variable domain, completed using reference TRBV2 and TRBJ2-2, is EPEVTQTPSHQVTQMGQEVILRCVPISNHLYFYWYRQILGQKVEFLVSFYNNEISEKSEIFDDQFSVERPDGSNFTLKIRSTKLEDSAMYFCASSVERGTGELFFGEGSRLTVL.

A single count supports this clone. Here the CDR3 DNA reads TGTGCCAGCAGCCGAACTTCTTTTCAGGATACGCAGTATTTT. Translated, it gives CASSRTSFQDTQYF. The chain combines TRBV7-3 with TRBJ2-3; D is uncertain. The CDR3 length is 14 residues. Deletions cut 5 bases from V and 6 bases from J, with 15 bases between. Germline V lookup: CDR1 SGHTA, CDR2 FQGTGA.

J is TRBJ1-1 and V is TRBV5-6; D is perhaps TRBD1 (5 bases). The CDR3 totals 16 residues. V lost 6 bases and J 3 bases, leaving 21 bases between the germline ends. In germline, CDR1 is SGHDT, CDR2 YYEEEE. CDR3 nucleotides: TGTGCCAGCACCGAGCTGGGGCAGGCCACCTACACTGAAGCTTTCTTT. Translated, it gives CASTELGQATYTEAFF.

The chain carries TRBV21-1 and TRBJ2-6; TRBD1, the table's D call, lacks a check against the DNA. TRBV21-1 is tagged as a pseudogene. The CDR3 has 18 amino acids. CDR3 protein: CASSKVGQVNSGANVLTF. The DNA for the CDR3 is TGTGCCAGCAGCAAAGTGGGACAGGTCAACTCTGGGGCCAACGTCCTGACTTTC.

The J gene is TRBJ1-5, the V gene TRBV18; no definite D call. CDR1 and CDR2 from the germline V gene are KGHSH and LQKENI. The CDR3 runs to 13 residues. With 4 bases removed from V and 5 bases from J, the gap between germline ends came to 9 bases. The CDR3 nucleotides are TGTGCCAGCTCACAGGGAGAGGATCAGCCCCAGCATTTT. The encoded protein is CASSQGEDQPQHF. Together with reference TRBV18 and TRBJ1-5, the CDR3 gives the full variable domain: NAGVMQNPRHLVRRRGQEARLRCSPMKGHSHVYWYRQLPEEGLKFMVYLQKENIIDESGMPKERFSAEFPKEGPSILRIQQVVRGDSAAYFCASSQGEDQPQHFGDGTRLSIL.

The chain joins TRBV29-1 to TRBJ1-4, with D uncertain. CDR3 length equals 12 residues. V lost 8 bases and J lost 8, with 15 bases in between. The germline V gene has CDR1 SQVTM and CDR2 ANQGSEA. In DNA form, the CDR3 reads TGCAGCATTAGGGTGGTCGAGGAAAAACTGTTTTTT. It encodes CSIRVVEEKLFF.

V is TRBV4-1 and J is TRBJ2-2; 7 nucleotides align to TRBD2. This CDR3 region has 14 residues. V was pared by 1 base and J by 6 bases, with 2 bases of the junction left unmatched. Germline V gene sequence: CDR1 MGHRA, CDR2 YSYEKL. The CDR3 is CASSQGRGAGELFF. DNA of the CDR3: TGCGCCAGCAGCCAAGGCCGGGGGGCCGGGGAGCTGTTTTTT.

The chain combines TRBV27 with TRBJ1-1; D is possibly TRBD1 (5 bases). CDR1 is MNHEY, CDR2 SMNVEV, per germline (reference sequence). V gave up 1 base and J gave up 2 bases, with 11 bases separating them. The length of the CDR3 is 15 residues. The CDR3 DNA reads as TGTGCCAGCAGTTTATGGGGCCCCTTAAACACTGAAGCTTTCTTT. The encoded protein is CASSLWGPLNTEAFF.

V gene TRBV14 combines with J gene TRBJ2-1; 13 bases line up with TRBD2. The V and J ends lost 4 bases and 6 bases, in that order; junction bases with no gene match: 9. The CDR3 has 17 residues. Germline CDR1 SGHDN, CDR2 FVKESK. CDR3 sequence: CASSLNRLAGGPNEQFF. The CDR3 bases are TGTGCCAGCAGCCTTAACCGACTAGCGGGGGGACCCAATGAGCAGTTCTTC.

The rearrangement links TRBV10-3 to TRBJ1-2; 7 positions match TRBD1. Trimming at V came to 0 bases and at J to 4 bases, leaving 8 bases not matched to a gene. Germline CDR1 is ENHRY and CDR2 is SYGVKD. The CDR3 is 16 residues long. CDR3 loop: CAISESGDRVRYGYTF. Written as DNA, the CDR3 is TGTGCCATCAGTGAGTCCGGCGACAGGGTGCGCTATGGCTACACCTTC.

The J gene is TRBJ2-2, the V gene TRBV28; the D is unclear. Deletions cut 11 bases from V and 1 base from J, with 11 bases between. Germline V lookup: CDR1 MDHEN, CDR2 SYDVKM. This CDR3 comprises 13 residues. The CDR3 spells CASTAQNTGELFF. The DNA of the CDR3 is TGTGCCTCCACAGCACAGAACACCGGGGAGCTGTTTTTT.

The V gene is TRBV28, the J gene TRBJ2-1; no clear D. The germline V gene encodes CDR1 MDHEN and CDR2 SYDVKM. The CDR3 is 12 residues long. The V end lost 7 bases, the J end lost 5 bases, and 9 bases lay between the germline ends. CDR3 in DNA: TGTGCCAGCAATGGCGTTCACAATGAGCAGTTCTTC. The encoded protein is CASNGVHNEQFF.

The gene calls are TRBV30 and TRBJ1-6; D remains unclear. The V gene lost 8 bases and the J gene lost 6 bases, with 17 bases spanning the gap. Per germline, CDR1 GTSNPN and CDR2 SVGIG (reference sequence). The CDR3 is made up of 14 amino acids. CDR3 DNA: TGTGCCCGTTCGTTGGGCGATGGTAATTCACCCCTCCACTTT. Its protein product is CARSLGDGNSPLHF.

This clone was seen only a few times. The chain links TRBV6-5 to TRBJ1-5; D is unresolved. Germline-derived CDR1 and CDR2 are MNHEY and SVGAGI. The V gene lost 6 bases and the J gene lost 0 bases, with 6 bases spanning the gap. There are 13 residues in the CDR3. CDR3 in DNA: TGTGCCAGCAGGGTGTATAGCAATCAGCCCCAGCATTTT. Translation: CASRVYSNQPQHF.

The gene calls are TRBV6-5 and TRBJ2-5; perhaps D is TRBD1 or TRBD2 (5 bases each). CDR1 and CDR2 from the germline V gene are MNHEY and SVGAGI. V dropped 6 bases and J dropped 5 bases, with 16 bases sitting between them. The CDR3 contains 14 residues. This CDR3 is CASSRDGPSETQYF. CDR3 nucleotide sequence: TGTGCCAGCAGCCGGGACGGCCCGAGTGAGACCCAGTACTTC.

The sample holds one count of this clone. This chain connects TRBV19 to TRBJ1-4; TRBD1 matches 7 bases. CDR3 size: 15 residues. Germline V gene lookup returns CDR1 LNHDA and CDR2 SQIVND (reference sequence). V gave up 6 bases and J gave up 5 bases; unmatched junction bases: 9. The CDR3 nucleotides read TGTGCCAGTAGGGTACAGGGGATGGCGAATGAAAAACTGTTTTTT. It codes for CASRVQGMANEKLFF.

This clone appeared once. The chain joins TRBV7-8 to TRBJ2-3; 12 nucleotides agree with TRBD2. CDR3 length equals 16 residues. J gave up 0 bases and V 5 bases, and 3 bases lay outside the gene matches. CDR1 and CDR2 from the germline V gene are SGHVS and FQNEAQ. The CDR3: CASSQLAGGSTDTQYF. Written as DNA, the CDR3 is TGTGCCAGCAGCCAACTAGCGGGGGGAAGCACAGATACGCAGTATTTT.

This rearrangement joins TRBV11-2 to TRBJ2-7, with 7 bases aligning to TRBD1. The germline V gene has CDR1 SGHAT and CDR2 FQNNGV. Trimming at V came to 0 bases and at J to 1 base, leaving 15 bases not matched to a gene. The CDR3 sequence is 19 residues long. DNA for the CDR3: TGTGCCAGCAGCTTAGATCGAAGGAAGGACAGGTTTGCGTCCTACGAGCAGTACTTC. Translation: CASSLDRRKDRFASYEQYF.

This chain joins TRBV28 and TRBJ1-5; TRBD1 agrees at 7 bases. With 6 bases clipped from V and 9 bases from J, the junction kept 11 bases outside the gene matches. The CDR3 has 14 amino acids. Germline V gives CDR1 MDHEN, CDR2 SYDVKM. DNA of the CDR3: TGTGCCAGCAGAAGTAGGGGGCTCCAGGGGCCCCAGCATTTT. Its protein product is CASRSRGLQGPQHF. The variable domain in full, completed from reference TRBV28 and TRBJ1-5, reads DVKVTQSSRYLVKRTGEKVFLECVQDMDHENMFWYRQDPGLGLRLIYFSYDVKMKEKGDIPEGYSVSREKKERFSLILESASTNQTSMYLCASRSRGLQGPQHFGDGTRLSIL.

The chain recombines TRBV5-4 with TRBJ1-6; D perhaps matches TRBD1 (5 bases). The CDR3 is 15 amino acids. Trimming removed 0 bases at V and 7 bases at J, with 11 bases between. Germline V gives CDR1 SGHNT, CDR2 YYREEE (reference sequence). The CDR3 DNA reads TGTGCCAGCAGCTTGGAGGGGTTACTGAATTCACCCCTCCACTTT. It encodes CASSLEGLLNSPLHF.

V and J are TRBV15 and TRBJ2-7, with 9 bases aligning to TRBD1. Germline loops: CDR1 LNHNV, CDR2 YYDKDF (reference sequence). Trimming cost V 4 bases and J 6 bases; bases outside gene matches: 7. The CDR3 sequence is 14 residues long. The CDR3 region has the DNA TGTGCCACCAGCACCTGGGACAGGGTGATCGAGCAGTACTTC. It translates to CATSTWDRVIEQYF.

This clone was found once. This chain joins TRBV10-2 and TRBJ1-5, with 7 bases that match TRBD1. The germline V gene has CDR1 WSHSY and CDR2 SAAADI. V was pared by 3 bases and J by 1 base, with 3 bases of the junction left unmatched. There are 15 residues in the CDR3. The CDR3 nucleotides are TGCGCCAGCAGTGATGGACAGGCCAGCAATCAGCCCCAGCATTTT. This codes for CASSDGQASNQPQHF.

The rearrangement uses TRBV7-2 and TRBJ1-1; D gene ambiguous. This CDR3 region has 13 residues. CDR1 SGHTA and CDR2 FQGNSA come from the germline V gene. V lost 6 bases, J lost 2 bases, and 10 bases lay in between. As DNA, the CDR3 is TGTGCCAGCAGAGGGCAGCCTAACACTGAAGCTTTCTTT. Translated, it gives CASRGQPNTEAFF.

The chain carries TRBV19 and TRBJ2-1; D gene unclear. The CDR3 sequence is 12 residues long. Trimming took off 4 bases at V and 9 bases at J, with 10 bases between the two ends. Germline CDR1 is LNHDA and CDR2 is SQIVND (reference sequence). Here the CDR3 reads CASSRVGGEQFF. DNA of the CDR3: TGTGCCAGTAGTAGGGTGGGCGGTGAGCAGTTCTTC.

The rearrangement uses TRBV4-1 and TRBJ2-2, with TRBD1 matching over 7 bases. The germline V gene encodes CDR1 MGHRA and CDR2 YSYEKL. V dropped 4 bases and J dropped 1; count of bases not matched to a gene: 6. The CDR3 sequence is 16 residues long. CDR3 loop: CASSPRDSQNTGELFF. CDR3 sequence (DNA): TGCGCCAGCAGCCCCCGGGACAGCCAGAACACCGGGGAGCTGTTTTTT.

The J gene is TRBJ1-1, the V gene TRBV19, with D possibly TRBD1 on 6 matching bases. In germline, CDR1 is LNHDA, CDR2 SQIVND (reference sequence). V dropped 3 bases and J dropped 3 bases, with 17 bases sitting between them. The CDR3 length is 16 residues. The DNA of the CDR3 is TGTGCCAGTAGTATCCTCTGGGGGCTAGCGCACACTGAAGCTTTCTTT. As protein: CASSILWGLAHTEAFF.

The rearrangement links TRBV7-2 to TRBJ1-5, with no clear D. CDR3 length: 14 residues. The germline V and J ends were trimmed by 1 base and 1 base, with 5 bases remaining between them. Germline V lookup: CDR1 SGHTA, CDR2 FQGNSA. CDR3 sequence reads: CASSLVGSNQPQHF. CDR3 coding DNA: TGTGCCAGCAGCTTAGTCGGCAGCAATCAGCCCCAGCATTTT. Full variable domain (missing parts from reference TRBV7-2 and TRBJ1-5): GAGVSQSPSNKVTEKGKDVELRCDPISGHTALYWYRQSLGQGLEFLIYFQGNSAPDKSGLPSDRFSAERTGGSVSTLTIQRTQQEDSAVYLCASSLVGSNQPQHFGDGTRLSIL.

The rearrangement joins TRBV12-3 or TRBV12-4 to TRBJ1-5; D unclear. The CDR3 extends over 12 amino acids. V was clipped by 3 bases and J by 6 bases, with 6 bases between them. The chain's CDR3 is CASSFGVQPQHF. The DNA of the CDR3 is TGTGCCAGCAGTTTCGGGGTTCAGCCCCAGCATTTT.